The clone carrying this TCR beta chain was seen repeatedly, ten times or more. Antigen specificity is unknown. For repertoire sequencing, the TCR beta CDR3 regions were amplified from RNA transcripts. The first-round RT-PCR employed HTBI primers together with the Qiagen OneStep RT-PCR kit. A multiplex PCR was then performed as the second round. TCRdb passed the multiplex PCR reads through MiXCR, listing each CDR3 protein once. The data contain a few hundred thousand distinct CDR3 sequences, less than 45% of them seen just once; the ten biggest clones take up about 4.1%. The sample is drawn from a study of Graves' ophthalmopathy and Graves' hyperthyroidism. CDR1 is SGHVS and CDR2 is FQNEAQ in the germline V gene. V lost 2 bases, J lost 7 bases, and 23 bases lay in between. The CDR3 is 18 residues long. General observations from the study: Blood repertoires reportedly contained most expanded thyroid clonotypes above 0.001 frequency.

The TCR comes from an adult man with Graves' hyperthyroidism. The specimen sequenced was peripheral blood or thyroid tissue (not recorded which). The gene calls are TRBV7-8 and TRBJ2-2, with D perhaps TRBD1 (5 bases). The CDR3 DNA follows: TGTGCCAGCAGCTTAAGGACCGGTGGTTTTAGGGGCAACGGGGAGCTGTTTTTT. Protein: CASSLRTGGFRGNGELFF. The variable domain in full, completed from reference TRBV7-8 and TRBJ2-2, reads GAGVSQSPRYKVAKRGQDVALRCDPISGHVSLFWYQQALGQGPEFLTYFQNEAQLDKSGLPSDRFFAERPEGSVSTLKIQRTQQEDSAVYLCASSLRTGGFRGNGELFFGEGSRLTVL.